This T cell receptor (beta chain) was recorded in a study of OX40 agonist ivuxolimab in advanced cancers. General observations from the study: Among patients with partial responses at 0.1-3.0 mg/kg, clonal expansion was among the lowest.

Assay: immunoSEQ multiplex PCR; the TCRdb copy retains only in-frame clones and omits some. Altogether about 68,000 clones are present, 84% being singletons, with the ten largest covering 1.6%. The germline CDR1 and CDR2 sequences are MDHEN and SYDVKM. The CDR3 contains 15 residues. V lost 7 bases and J 4 bases, leaving 17 bases between the germline ends. Worth noting for this clone: Antigen specificity is unknown.

The sequence was collected from an adult with an advanced solid tumor such as melanoma, head and neck, liver or kidney cancer. Sequenced here: CD4+ or CD8+ T cells sorted from blood, sampled in a trial of the OX40 agonist ivuxolimab. The chain employs TRBV28 and TRBJ1-3, with D maybe TRBD1 (5 bases). The CDR3 loop reads CASITTWGVGNTIYF. DNA of the CDR3: TGTGCCAGCATCACAACTTGGGGGGTAGGAAACACCATATATTTT.